Listed below are T cell receptor beta chains from one sample, sequenced in a study of beta chain features in type 1 diabetes. The repertoire was sequenced with immunoSEQ multiplex PCR; TCRdb's copy has only in-frame clones and lacks some. The sample lists 250,000 to 300,000 clones, 7.5% to 9.5% seen once, with roughly 1% in the top ten. Input material: central memory CD4+ T cells from blood. The origin of the receptors is a woman aged 18-29 years in good health. The CDR3 runs from the conserved cysteine through the conserved F or W. The D gene is left open where the match is weak. Only some rows state a clone size, as once, few, many or a class for expanded clones.

d_call clone_size j_call v_call cdr3_nt cdr3_aa
TRBD2 few TRBJ2-5 TRBV5-1 TGCGCCAGCAGCTTTTCGACTAGCGGGAGTTTAGAGACCCAGTACTTC CASSFSTSGSLETQYF
- - TRBJ2-1 TRBV6-5 TGTGCCAGCAGTTACTCGGCGGGGTCGGTCAGGGAGCAGTTCTTC CASSYSAGSVREQFF
- few TRBJ1-5 TRBV19 TGTGCCAGTAGTATAGATCCAATGAGACAGTATCAGCCCCAGCATTTT CASSIDPMRQYQPQHF
TRBD1 few TRBJ1-6 TRBV5-1 TGCGCCAGCAGCTCCGGACAGGGTGGAAGTTATAATTCACCCCTCCACTTT CASSSGQGGSYNSPLHF
TRBD1 - TRBJ2-1 TRBV18 TGTGCCAGCTCACCAAGGACAGGAGCGCGCGATGAGCAGTTCTTC CASSPRTGARDEQFF
- - TRBJ2-5 TRBV2 TGTGCCAGCAAGAGGGGGGCTGGAGAGACCCAGTACTTC CASKRGAGETQYF
- - TRBJ1-5 TRBV2 TGTGCCAGCAGTGATTTTTCGGGGGATCAGCCCCAGCATTTT CASSDFSGDQPQHF
- few TRBJ2-7 TRBV7-9 TGTGCCAGCAGCTCCAAAGAAAACGAGCAGTACTTC CASSSKENEQYF
- few TRBJ1-1 TRBV18 TGTGCCAGCTCACCACCGTTCGACTTCGAAGCTTTCTTT CASSPPFDFEAFF
- few TRBJ2-7 TRBV5-1 TGCGCCAGCAGCTTGGGGACAGCCTCCTACGAGCAGTACTTC CASSLGTASYEQYF
TRBD1 - TRBJ2-3 TRBV4-3 TGCGCCAGCAGCCAACAGACAGGGGCAGTATCAGATACGCAGTATTTT CASSQQTGAVSDTQYF
- few TRBJ1-2 TRBV29-1 TGCAGCGTTGATGGCCCGGCGTTC CSVDGPAF
TRBD1 - TRBJ2-1 TRBV14 TGTGCCAGCAGCCGAGGTGGGACAGGGAACAATGAGCAGTTCTTC CASSRGGTGNNEQFF
- - TRBJ1-2 TRBV7-2 TGTGCCAGCAGCTTAGAGGACGTCTATGGCTACACCTTC CASSLEDVYGYTF
TRBD2 - TRBJ2-2 TRBV6-4 TGTGCCAGCAGTGACATCACTAGCGGTCGAAGGGAGCTGTTTTTT CASSDITSGRRELFF
- few TRBJ2-6 TRBV6-1 TGTGCCAGCAGTGAAAGGCGATCTGGGGCCAACGTCCTGACTTTC CASSERRSGANVLTF
- few TRBJ1-5 TRBV28 TGTGCCAGCAGTTTAGGCAGATACAATCAGCCCCAGCATTTT CASSLGRYNQPQHF
- - TRBJ2-1 TRBV6-6 TGTGCCAGCGGCCTGGGAAATGAGCAGTTCTTC CASGLGNEQFF
- - TRBJ2-3 TRBV7-2 TGTGCCAGCAGCTTAGACAGGTTCACAGATACGCAGTATTTT CASSLDRFTDTQYF
- - TRBJ1-3 TRBV5-1 TGCGCCAGCAGCTTGGGGTCGTCTGGAAACACCATATATTTT CASSLGSSGNTIYF
TRBD1 - TRBJ2-5 TRBV18 TGTGCCAGCTCATCTACCGGGACAGGGGTCCTCGAGACCCAGTACTTC CASSSTGTGVLETQYF
- - TRBJ1-4 TRBV19 TGTGCCAGTAGTACCTCCAGGGTGGTTAGTGAAAAACTGTTTTTT CASSTSRVVSEKLFF
- few TRBJ2-7 TRBV7-2 TGTGCCAGCAGCTTAGTACTTCACTCCTACGAGCAGTACTTC CASSLVLHSYEQYF
- many TRBJ1-5 TRBV7-9 TGTGCCAGCAGCTTATTGGGGGACCGGAATCAGCCCCAGCATTTT CASSLLGDRNQPQHF
TRBD1 few TRBJ2-5 TRBV2 TGTGCCAGCAGTGTTATGGGGACAGGGCGAGAGACCCAGTACTTC CASSVMGTGRETQYF
- - TRBJ1-3 TRBV7-2 TGTGCCAGCAGCTTAGATCCGGTCAACTCTGGAAACACCATATATTTT CASSLDPVNSGNTIYF
TRBD1 - TRBJ2-3 TRBV14 TGTGCCAGCAGCCAAGGGACAGGTACCACAGATACGCAGTATTTT CASSQGTGTTDTQYF
TRBD1 - TRBJ1-2 TRBV7-2 TGTGCCAGCAGCTTAGGGGGACAGAAGTCCAATGGCTACACCTTC CASSLGGQKSNGYTF
- - TRBJ2-5 TRBV18 TGTGCCAGCTCACCACCGGAAGGCCAAGAGACCCAGTACTTC CASSPPEGQETQYF
- few TRBJ1-3 TRBV11-2 TGTGCCAGCAGCTTAGCTCCGCACAGAAACACCATATATTTT CASSLAPHRNTIYF